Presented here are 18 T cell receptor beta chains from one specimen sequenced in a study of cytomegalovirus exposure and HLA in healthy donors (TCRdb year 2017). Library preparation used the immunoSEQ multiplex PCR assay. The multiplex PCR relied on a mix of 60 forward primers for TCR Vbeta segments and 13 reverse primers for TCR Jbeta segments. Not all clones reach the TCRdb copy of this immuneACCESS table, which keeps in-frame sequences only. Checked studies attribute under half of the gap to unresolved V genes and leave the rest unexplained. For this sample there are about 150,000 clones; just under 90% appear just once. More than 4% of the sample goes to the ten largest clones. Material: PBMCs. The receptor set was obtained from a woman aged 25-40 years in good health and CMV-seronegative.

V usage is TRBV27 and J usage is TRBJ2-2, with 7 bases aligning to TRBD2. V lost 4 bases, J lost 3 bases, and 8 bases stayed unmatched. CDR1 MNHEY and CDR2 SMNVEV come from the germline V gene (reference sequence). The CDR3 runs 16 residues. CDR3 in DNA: TGTGCCAGCAGTTCTCCAGCGGGGCTCGACACCGGGGAGCTGTTTTTT. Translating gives CASSSPAGLDTGELFF.

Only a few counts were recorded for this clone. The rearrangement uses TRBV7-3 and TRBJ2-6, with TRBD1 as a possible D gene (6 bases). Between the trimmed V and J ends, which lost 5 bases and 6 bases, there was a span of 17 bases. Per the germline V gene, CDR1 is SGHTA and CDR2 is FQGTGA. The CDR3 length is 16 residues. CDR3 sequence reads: CASSPMVAGVANVLTF. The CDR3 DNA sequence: TGTGCCAGCAGCCCCATGGTGGCAGGGGTGGCCAACGTCCTGACTTTC.

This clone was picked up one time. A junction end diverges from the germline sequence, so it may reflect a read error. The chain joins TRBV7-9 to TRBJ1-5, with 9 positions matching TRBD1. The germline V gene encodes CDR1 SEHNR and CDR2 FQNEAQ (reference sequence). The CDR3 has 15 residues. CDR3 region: CSSSLQGASNQPQHF. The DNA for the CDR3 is TGTTCCAGCAGCCTACAGGGGGCCAGCAATCAGCCCCAGCATTTT.

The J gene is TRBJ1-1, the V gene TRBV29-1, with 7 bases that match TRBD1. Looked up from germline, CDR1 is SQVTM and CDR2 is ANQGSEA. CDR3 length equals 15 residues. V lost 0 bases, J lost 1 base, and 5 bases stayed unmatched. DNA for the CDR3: TGCAGCGTTGAAGAAGTGGGGACAGCGAACACTGAAGCTTTCTTT. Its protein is CSVEEVGTANTEAFF.

The CDR3 DNA is TGCGCCAGCAGCTTTCAGGGAGGGAATGAGCAGTTCTTC. This codes for CASSFQGGNEQFF. This chain joins TRBV5-1 and TRBJ2-1; TRBD2 aligns across 7 bases. Trimming at V came to 2 bases and at J to 7 bases, leaving 3 bases not matched to a gene. Germline lookup yields CDR1 SGHRS and CDR2 YFSETQ. The CDR3 is 13 amino acids.

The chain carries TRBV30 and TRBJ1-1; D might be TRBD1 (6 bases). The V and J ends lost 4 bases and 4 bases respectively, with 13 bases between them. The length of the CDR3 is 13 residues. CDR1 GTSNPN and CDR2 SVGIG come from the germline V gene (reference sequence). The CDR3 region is CAWIRTAGTEAFF. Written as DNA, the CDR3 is TGTGCCTGGATTAGGACAGCCGGCACTGAAGCTTTCTTT.

The CDR3 sequence is CASSNGQGGYGYTF. DNA for the CDR3: TGTGCCAGCAGTAACGGACAGGGTGGCTATGGCTACACCTTC. The chain joins TRBV2 to TRBJ1-2; 8 bases agree with TRBD1. J gave up 4 bases and V 5 bases, and 6 bases lay outside the gene matches. There are 14 residues in the CDR3. The germline V gene has CDR1 SNHLY and CDR2 FYNNEI.

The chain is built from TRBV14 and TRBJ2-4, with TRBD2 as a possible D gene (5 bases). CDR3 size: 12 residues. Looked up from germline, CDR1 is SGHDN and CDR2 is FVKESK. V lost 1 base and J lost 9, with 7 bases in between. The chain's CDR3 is CASSQGLRIQYF. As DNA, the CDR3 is TGTGCCAGCAGCCAAGGACTACGCATTCAGTACTTC.

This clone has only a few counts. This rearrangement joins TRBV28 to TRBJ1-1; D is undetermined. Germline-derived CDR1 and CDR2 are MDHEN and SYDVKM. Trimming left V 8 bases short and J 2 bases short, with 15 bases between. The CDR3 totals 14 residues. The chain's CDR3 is CASLVRGINTEAFF. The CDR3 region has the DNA TGTGCCAGCCTTGTTCGAGGTATTAACACTGAAGCTTTCTTT.

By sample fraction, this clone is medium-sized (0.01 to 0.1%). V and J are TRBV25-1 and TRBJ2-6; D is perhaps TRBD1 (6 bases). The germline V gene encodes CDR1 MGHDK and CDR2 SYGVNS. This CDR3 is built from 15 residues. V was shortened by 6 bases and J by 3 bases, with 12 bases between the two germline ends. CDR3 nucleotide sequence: TGTGCCAGCAGCCTGTCAGGGGTTGGGGCCAACGTCCTGACTTTC. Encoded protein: CASSLSGVGANVLTF.

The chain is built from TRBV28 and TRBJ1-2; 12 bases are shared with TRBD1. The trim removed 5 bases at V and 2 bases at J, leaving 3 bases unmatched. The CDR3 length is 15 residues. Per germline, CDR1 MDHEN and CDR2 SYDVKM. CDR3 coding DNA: TGTGCCAGCAGTCCTGGGACAGGGGGCAACTATGGCTACACCTTC. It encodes CASSPGTGGNYGYTF.

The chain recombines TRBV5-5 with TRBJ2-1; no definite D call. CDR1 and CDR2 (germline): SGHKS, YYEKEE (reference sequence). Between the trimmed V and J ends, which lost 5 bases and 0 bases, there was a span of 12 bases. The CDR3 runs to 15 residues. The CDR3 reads CASSAEASSYNEQFF. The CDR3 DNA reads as TGTGCCAGCAGTGCGGAAGCTAGCTCCTACAATGAGCAGTTCTTC.

The CDR3, as DNA: TGTGCCAGCAGCAAAACGGGCTATGGCTACACCTTC. This codes for CASSKTGYGYTF. The V call is TRBV21-1, the J call TRBJ1-2. TRBV21-1 corresponds to a pseudogene. The length of the CDR3 is 12 residues.

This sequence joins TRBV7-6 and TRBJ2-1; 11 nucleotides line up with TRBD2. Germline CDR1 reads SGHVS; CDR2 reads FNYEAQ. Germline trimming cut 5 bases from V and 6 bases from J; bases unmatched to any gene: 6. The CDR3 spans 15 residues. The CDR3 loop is CASSNYGLAGNEQFF. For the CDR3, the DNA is TGTGCCAGCAGCAACTACGGACTAGCGGGCAATGAGCAGTTCTTC.

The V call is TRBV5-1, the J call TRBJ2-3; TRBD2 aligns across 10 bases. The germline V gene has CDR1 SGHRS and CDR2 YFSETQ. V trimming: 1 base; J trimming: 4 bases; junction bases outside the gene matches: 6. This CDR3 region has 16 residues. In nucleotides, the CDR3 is TGCGCCAGCAGCTTGATGGCTAGCGGGGGTGCAGATACGCAGTATTTT. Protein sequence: CASSLMASGGADTQYF. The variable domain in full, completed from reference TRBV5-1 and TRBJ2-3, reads KAGVTQTPRYLIKTRGQQVTLSCSPISGHRSVSWYQQTPGQGLQFLFEYFSETQRNKGNFPGRFSGRQFSNSRSEMNVSTLELGDSALYLCASSLMASGGADTQYFGPGTRLTVL.

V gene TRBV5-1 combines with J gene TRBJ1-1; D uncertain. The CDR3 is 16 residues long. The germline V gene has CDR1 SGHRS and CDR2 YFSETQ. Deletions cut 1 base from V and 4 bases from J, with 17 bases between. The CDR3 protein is CASSLTLRQALTEAFF. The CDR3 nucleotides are TGCGCCAGCAGCTTGACCCTAAGACAAGCCCTCACTGAAGCTTTCTTT.

As DNA, the CDR3 is TGTGCCAGCAGTTTAATGGGGACAGGGGACAATGAGCAGTTCTTC. Amino acid sequence: CASSLMGTGDNEQFF. The chain employs TRBV27 and TRBJ2-1; 10 bases fit TRBD1. With 2 bases clipped from V and 5 bases from J, the junction kept 3 bases outside the gene matches. The germline V gene encodes CDR1 MNHEY and CDR2 SMNVEV (reference sequence). The CDR3 runs to 15 residues.

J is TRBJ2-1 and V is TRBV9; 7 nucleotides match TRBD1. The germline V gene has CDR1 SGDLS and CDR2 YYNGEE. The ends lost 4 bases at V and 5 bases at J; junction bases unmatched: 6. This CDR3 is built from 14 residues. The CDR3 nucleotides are TGTGCCAGCAGCTTAACAGGGGATAACAATGAGCAGTTCTTC. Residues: CASSLTGDNNEQFF.